Listed here are 13 T cell receptor beta chains from one sample, sequenced in a study of T cells after yellow fever vaccination. Using its own MiXCR run on the 5' RACE reads, TCRdb lists one record per CDR3 protein. The sample carries some 220,000 distinct CDR3 sequences, approximately 3.2% recorded once. This sample comprised CD4+ T cells sorted from PBMCs, obtained 10 days after the yellow fever booster vaccination. These receptors were taken from a man aged 18 to 29 who received the YFV17D yellow fever vaccine.

In this sample, this clonotype turned up a few times. The rearrangement links TRBV21-1 to TRBJ2-5; TRBD1, the table's D call, was not compared with the DNA. TRBV21-1 is assigned pseudogene status. The CDR3 sequence is 18 residues long. CDR3 region: CASSKKGRAGGNQETQYF. CDR3 DNA: TGTGCCAGCAGCAAAAAGGGGCGGGCAGGGGGTAACCAAGAGACCCAGTACTTC.

CDR3 region: CASSLTPLGEYF. CDR3 sequence (DNA): TGTGCCAGCAGTTTAACCCCTCTGGGGGAGTACTTC. This chain links TRBV28 with TRBJ2-5, with D perhaps being TRBD1 or TRBD2 (5 bases each). The germline gives CDR1 MDHEN, CDR2 SYDVKM. Trimming pared 2 bases from V and 12 bases from J, leaving 13 bases between. This CDR3 spans 12 amino acids.

The table lists this clonotype with many counts. V and J are TRBV4-3 and TRBJ1-3; the D is unclear. Trimming left V 4 bases short and J 9 bases short, with 13 bases between. In germline, CDR1 is LGHNA, CDR2 YSLEER. This CDR3 has 13 residues. CDR3: CASSLLGSGTIYF. The CDR3 DNA is TGCGCCAGCAGCCTTCTGGGGTCGGGCACCATATATTTT.

This clonotype was recorded many times. This chain connects TRBV4-3 to TRBJ2-3; D possibly corresponds to TRBD2 (5 bases). Deletions cut 4 bases from V and 6 bases from J, with 11 bases between. The CDR3 totals 13 residues. Germline assignment: CDR1 LGHNA and CDR2 YSLEER. Written as DNA, the CDR3 is TGCGCCAGCAGCCTCGGGGTAGTGGATACGCAGTATTTT. It yields the protein CASSLGVVDTQYF.

This clonotype came up many times. V is TRBV6-2 or TRBV6-3 and J is TRBJ1-5; 7 bases are a match to TRBD1. V was pared by 5 bases and J by 11 bases, with 12 bases of the junction left unmatched. This CDR3 region has 14 residues. Germline V CDR1 and CDR2: MNHEY, SVGEGT. The CDR3 region is CASSEPGQDQSQHF. The CDR3 DNA sequence: TGTGCCAGCAGTGAACCCGGACAGGACCAGTCCCAGCATTTT.

The table lists this clonotype with a few counts. The chain links TRBV20-1 to TRBJ1-6, with D hard to call. CDR3 size: 11 residues. Trimming removed 5 bases from V and 9 bases from J, with 8 bases in between. Germline loops: CDR1 DFQATT, CDR2 SNEGSKA (reference sequence). The CDR3 here is CSAPGGSPLHF. In DNA form, the CDR3 reads TGCAGTGCTCCCGGTGGTTCACCCCTCCACTTT.

This clonotype came up many times. J is TRBJ1-4 and V is TRBV29-1; D is possibly TRBD1 (6 bases). The germline V and J ends were trimmed by 7 bases and 6 bases, with 12 bases remaining between them. CDR1 SQVTM and CDR2 ANQGSEA come from the germline V gene. The CDR3 length is 12 residues. The CDR3 coding sequence is TGCAGCGCCCTCGCAGGGGATGAAAAACTGTTTTTT. Its protein is CSALAGDEKLFF. The variable domain in full, completed from reference TRBV29-1 and TRBJ1-4, reads SAVISQKPSRDICQRGTSLTIQCQVDSQVTMMFWYRQQPGQSLTLIATANQGSEATYESGFVIDKFPISRPNLTFSTLTVSNMSPEDSSIYLCSALAGDEKLFFGSGTQLSVL.

This clonotype showed up many times. This sequence joins TRBV5-1 and TRBJ1-4; 12 bases are a match to TRBD1. CDR1 is SGHRS and CDR2 is YFSETQ in the germline V gene. The CDR3 extends over 16 amino acids. J gave up 3 bases and V 4 bases, and 4 bases lay outside the gene matches. As DNA, the CDR3 is TGCGCCAGCAGCCTGGGACAGGGGGCGGCTAATGAAAAACTGTTTTTT. Translated, it gives CASSLGQGAANEKLFF.

This clonotype occurred many times. The chain carries TRBV18 and TRBJ1-5; D remains unclear. V dropped 3 bases and J dropped 2 bases, with 11 bases sitting between them. The germline V gene has CDR1 KGHSH and CDR2 LQKENI. CDR3 length: 15 residues. CDR3 protein: CASSPVPIGNQPQHF. The CDR3 nucleotides read TGTGCCAGCTCACCTGTACCTATTGGCAATCAGCCCCAGCATTTT.

This clonotype was observed at least ten times. This chain joins TRBV7-6 and TRBJ1-5; tentative D call: TRBD1 (6 bases). CDR1 and CDR2 (germline): SGHVS, FNYEAQ. The CDR3 is 14 amino acids. Trimming pared 1 base from V and 6 bases from J, leaving 10 bases between. This CDR3 is CASSLVTGSQPQHF. The CDR3 DNA follows: TGTGCCAGCAGCTTAGTCACAGGGAGTCAGCCCCAGCATTTT.

At least ten counts were recorded for this clonotype. The chain is built from TRBV30 and TRBJ2-7; D possibly uses TRBD1 or TRBD2 (5 bases each). V was cut by 5 bases and J by 2 bases, with 7 bases left in between. This CDR3 has 11 residues. CDR1 and CDR2 (germline): GTSNPN, SVGIG (reference sequence). CDR3 protein: CAWGDAYEQYF. The CDR3 nucleotides are TGTGCCTGGGGGGACGCCTACGAGCAGTACTTC.

This clonotype came up many times. V gene TRBV28 combines with J gene TRBJ2-1, with a possible D match to TRBD2 (5 bases). Trimming took off 5 bases at V and 6 bases at J, with 8 bases between the two ends. Germline-derived CDR1 and CDR2 are MDHEN and SYDVKM. The CDR3 extends over 12 amino acids. CDR3 nucleotides: TGTGCCAGCAGTATACTAGTCAATGAGCAGTTCTTC. Protein sequence: CASSILVNEQFF.

This clonotype was seen many times. The chain carries TRBV5-1 and TRBJ1-4; 7 positions match TRBD1. V gave up 5 bases and J gave up 4 bases; unmatched junction bases: 5. This CDR3 is built from 14 residues. The germline V gene has CDR1 SGHRS and CDR2 YFSETQ. The CDR3 protein is CASRPQGGNEKLFF. CDR3 in DNA: TGCGCCAGCAGACCTCAGGGGGGTAATGAAAAACTGTTTTTT.